These 10 T cell receptor beta chains came from one sample sequenced in a study of blood T cell repertoires in COVID-19. Assay: immunoSEQ multiplex PCR; the TCRdb copy retains only in-frame clones and omits some. This sample has some 200,000 clones; around three quarters occur once, and the top ten carry more than 7%. Input material: peripheral blood. The receptor set was obtained from an older woman with acute or convalescent COVID-19.

The chain joins TRBV7-6 to TRBJ1-1; a possible D gene is TRBD1 (6 bases). From germline, CDR1 is SGHVS and CDR2 FNYEAQ. V lost 4 bases and J lost 5, with 17 bases in between. The CDR3 consists of 15 residues. This CDR3 is CASSSQPQGSTEAFF. CDR3 DNA sequence: TGTGCCAGCAGCTCCCAGCCACAGGGAAGTACTGAAGCTTTCTTT.

The chain joins TRBV24-1 to TRBJ1-2; D is perhaps TRBD1 (6 bases). The ends were cut back, 2 bases at V and 7 bases at J, with 10 bases in the middle. The CDR3 contains 13 residues. CDR1 and CDR2 (germline): KGHDR, SFDVKD. The CDR3 region has the DNA TGTGCCACCAGTGATTACAGGGTAGGTGGCTACACCTTC. Translated, it gives CATSDYRVGGYTF.

This chain connects TRBV19 to TRBJ1-1; 8 bases fit TRBD1. V was clipped by 2 bases and J by 1 base; unmatched bases: 9. The germline V gene encodes CDR1 LNHDA and CDR2 SQIVND (reference sequence). The CDR3 extends over 17 amino acids. The CDR3 DNA reads as TGTGCCAGTAGTATAAGGGTCCAGGGGGCTAAGAACACTGAAGCTTTCTTT. Translated: CASSIRVQGAKNTEAFF.

This sequence joins TRBV6-5 and TRBJ1-2; 8 bases fit TRBD1. Per germline, CDR1 MNHEY and CDR2 SVGAGI. The CDR3 totals 14 residues. The V and J ends lost 2 bases and 7 bases, in that order; junction bases with no gene match: 6. The CDR3 loop is CASSYQGQVAGYTF. CDR3 nucleotide sequence: TGTGCCAGCAGTTACCAGGGACAGGTGGCTGGCTACACCTTC.

V is TRBV4-3 and J is TRBJ2-5; TRBD2 matches at 9 bases. After removal of 0 bases from V and 1 base from J, the junction contained 3 bases not matched to a gene. This CDR3 region has 16 residues. Germline V lookup: CDR1 LGHNA, CDR2 YSLEER. The CDR3 reads CASSQDWRGGQETQYF. The CDR3 bases are TGCGCCAGCAGCCAAGATTGGCGGGGGGGCCAAGAGACCCAGTACTTC.

The V call is TRBV11-2, the J call TRBJ2-6; 9 bases are a match to TRBD1. CDR1 is SGHAT and CDR2 is FQNNGV in the germline V gene. CDR3 length equals 16 residues. V dropped 6 bases and J dropped 3; count of bases not matched to a gene: 6. CDR3 sequence reads: CASSAQGAGGANVLTF. Here the CDR3 DNA reads TGTGCCAGCAGTGCACAGGGGGCGGGTGGGGCCAACGTCCTGACTTTC.

This rearrangement joins TRBV24-1 to TRBJ1-4, with TRBD1 matching 7 bases. Germline V gene sequence: CDR1 KGHDR, CDR2 SFDVKD. The CDR3 spans 16 residues. V lost 2 bases and J lost 8; bases outside the gene matches: 10. The CDR3 sequence: CATSDSSGGSLEKLFF. The CDR3 region has the DNA TGTGCCACCAGTGATTCATCAGGGGGGAGTCTCGAAAAACTGTTTTTT.

The rearrangement uses TRBV12-3 or TRBV12-4 and TRBJ2-7; 7 bases align to TRBD2. V lost 1 base and J lost 4; bases outside the gene matches: 1. The CDR3 runs 13 residues. The DNA of the CDR3 is TGTGCCAGCAGTTTAGGGGGGGGATACGAGCAGTACGTC. Translating gives CASSLGGGYEQYV.

The chain has TRBV18 and TRBJ2-5; 10 nucleotides match TRBD2. V was pared by 3 bases and J by 0 bases, with 4 bases of the junction left unmatched. Germline V gives CDR1 KGHSH, CDR2 LQKENI. The CDR3 extends over 16 amino acids. The CDR3 here is CASSPKLAGNQETQYF. The CDR3, as DNA: TGTGCCAGCTCACCTAAACTAGCGGGGAACCAAGAGACCCAGTACTTC.

The CDR3 sequence is CASSEAGGGSYEQYV. The DNA of the CDR3 is TGTGCCAGCAGTGAAGCCGGGGGTGGATCCTACGAGCAGTACGTC. This sequence joins TRBV6-1 and TRBJ2-7, with D tentatively TRBD2 (6 bases). In germline, CDR1 is MNHNS, CDR2 SASEGT. Trimming pared 0 bases from V and 1 base from J, leaving 10 bases between. The CDR3 totals 15 residues.